The clone carrying this TCR beta chain was recorded at least ten times. Its target is unknown. CDR1 is SGHVS, CDR2 FNYEAQ, per germline. The CDR3 totals 15 residues. Trimming removed 4 bases at V and 7 bases at J, with 17 bases between. This entry is derived from a study of T cell repertoires in cytomegalovirus infection. Whole-study findings and limits: The cumulative frequency of public TCR beta families distinguished individuals who carried CMV together with the relevant HLA. Dominating the ex vivo response were TCR beta clonotypes that were CMV-specific and HLA-C-restricted.

Each CDR3 protein is one row after TCRdb ran MiXCR on the reads. The table records more than 350,000 distinct CDR3 sequences, under 40% of them present only once. The TCR was taken from a human donor in good health (CMV status not recorded). Some clones in this sample may be carry-over from other donors' samples. The rearrangement links TRBV7-6 to TRBJ2-1, with D possibly TRBD1 on 6 matching bases. Sequences were obtained from PBMCs. The CDR3 DNA follows: TGTGCCAGCAGCTCGGATGGAGGACAGATGAATGAGCAGTTCTTC. It yields the protein CASSSDGGQMNEQFF.